The source of this T cell receptor (beta chain) is a study of OX40 agonist ivuxolimab in advanced cancers. Study at large: Patients undergoing dose escalation presented with hepatocellular carcinoma, melanoma, renal cell or head and neck cancer. Among those enrolled, mean age was approximately 62 years (range about 23 to 79) and 82.7% were male.

The CDR3 length is 13 residues. V was clipped by 3 bases and J by 3 bases, with 8 bases between them. Germline V gene sequence: CDR1 SEHNR, CDR2 FQNEAQ (reference sequence). Measured with immunoSEQ multiplex PCR; TCRdb has only the in-frame clones, and not every one. The table includes 70,000 to 90,000 clones, approximately 84% detected once. Sequencing used CD4+ or CD8+ T cells sorted from blood, obtained in a trial of the OX40 agonist ivuxolimab. The clonotype was recovered from an adult with an advanced solid tumor such as melanoma, head and neck, liver or kidney cancer. J is TRBJ1-1 and V is TRBV7-9; D remains ambiguous. The CDR3 loop is CASSLGTDTEAFF. In DNA form, the CDR3 reads TGTGCCAGCAGCTTGGGAACGGACACTGAAGCTTTCTTT.